The sample holds a few counts of the clone carrying this T cell receptor beta chain. V shed 0 bases and J shed 10 bases, with 11 bases lying between them. The CDR3 is 13 residues long. The V gene's germline CDR1 is SGHRS and CDR2 YFSETQ. This record comes from a study of T-cell reconstitution after alpha-beta-depleted transplantation in children. Unique molecular identifiers were incorporated during preparation of the TCRbeta library. Using its own MiXCR run on the PCR reads, TCRdb lists one record per CDR3 protein. This table holds 350,000 to 400,000 distinct CDR3 sequences, roughly 22% found once. Sample: PBMCs from the stem cell graft donor, taken from the stem cell graft. This clonotype was obtained from a human donor who donated a stem cell graft to a child with acute myeloid leukemia. This chain connects TRBV5-1 to TRBJ2-1; D possibly uses TRBD1 or TRBD2 (5 bases each). The CDR3 sequence: CASSLGGRGEQFF. The CDR3, as DNA: TGCGCCAGCAGCTTGGGCGGTCGGGGCGAGCAGTTCTTC.